A single sample is the source of the 18 T cell receptor beta chains below, sequenced in a study of T-cell memory formation after mild COVID-19. From the 5' RACE reads, TCRdb called clonotypes with MiXCR, one entry per CDR3 protein. The table has under 300,000 distinct CDR3 sequences, 7% to 10% seen once; the top ten hold about 20%. Sequencing was performed on PBMCs or a T cell subset sorted from them (not recorded which). Receptor source: a man between 18 and 29 years old who had mild COVID-19 (a few samples of this study predate the infection). Cell type and time point are not known.

This clonotype was found many times. The chain combines TRBV20-1 with TRBJ2-6; D may match TRBD1 or TRBD2 (6 bases each). In germline, CDR1 is DFQATT, CDR2 SNEGSKA (reference sequence). The CDR3 spans 15 residues. Trimming pared 5 bases from V and 2 bases from J, leaving 13 bases between. CDR3 amino acids: CSASVGGPGANVLTF. The CDR3 region has the DNA TGCAGTGCTTCCGTCGGGGGCCCTGGGGCCAACGTCCTGACTTTC.

The CDR3 reads CASGGKGGSASYNEQFF. DNA for the CDR3: TGTGCCAGCGGAGGGAAGGGAGGGAGCGCTTCCTACAATGAGCAGTTCTTC. The V and J genes are TRBV12-3 or TRBV12-4 and TRBJ2-1, with 7 bases identical to TRBD2. The CDR3 runs to 17 residues. Trimming cost V 8 bases and J 1 base; bases outside gene matches: 14.

This clonotype was observed a few times. The rearrangement joins TRBV9 to TRBJ2-2, with 10 positions matching TRBD2. The CDR3 spans 18 residues. Germline V CDR1 and CDR2: SGDLS, YYNGEE. The J segment lost 4 bases and the V segment lost 4 bases, leaving 13 bases of the junction unmatched. CDR3 loop: CASSPRGSGGPTTGELFF. The CDR3 bases are TGTGCCAGCAGCCCGAGGGGTAGCGGGGGGCCCACCACCGGGGAGCTGTTTTTT.

This clonotype came up many times. The genes are TRBV20-1 and TRBJ2-3, with D maybe TRBD2 (6 bases). The V end was cut by 1 base, the J end by 3 bases, with 11 bases between. Germline V gives CDR1 DFQATT, CDR2 SNEGSKA (reference sequence). The CDR3 length is 14 residues. CDR3 in amino acids: CSARALASTDTQYF. The CDR3 bases are TGCAGTGCTAGAGCCCTAGCGAGTACAGATACGCAGTATTTT.

This clonotype has more than one count but fewer than ten. V is TRBV5-1 and J is TRBJ2-5; weak D call: TRBD2 (6 bases). Germline V lookup: CDR1 SGHRS, CDR2 YFSETQ. The CDR3 is 15 residues long. V lost 3 bases and J 1 base, leaving 13 bases between the germline ends. The chain's CDR3 is CASSSTPGSQETQYF. The CDR3 nucleotides are TGCGCCAGCAGCTCTACACCCGGGAGCCAAGAGACCCAGTACTTC.

This clonotype occurred a few times. In DNA form, the CDR3 reads TGCAGTGCTCAGGGGACAGGGGACACTGAAGCTTTCTTT. It yields the protein CSAQGTGDTEAFF. The genes are TRBV20-1 and TRBJ1-1; 10 nucleotides line up with TRBD1. CDR1 DFQATT and CDR2 SNEGSKA come from the germline V gene (reference sequence). The V segment lost 5 bases and the J segment 3 bases; nucleotides outside the gene matches: 3. This CDR3 spans 13 amino acids.

This clonotype was seen only a few times. This chain uses TRBV20-1 with TRBJ1-5; 12 nucleotides match TRBD1. The CDR3 length is 18 residues. Losses at the gene ends were 1 base for V and 5 bases for J; bases not matched to a gene: 12. Germline V CDR1 and CDR2: DFQATT, SNEGSKA (reference sequence). For the CDR3, the DNA is TGCAGTGCTAGAGTCCGGGGACAGGGGGCGAATCCTGATCAGCCCCAGCATTTT. It specifies CSARVRGQGANPDQPQHF.

A few counts support this clonotype. The chain is built from TRBV7-2 and TRBJ2-7; D is tentatively TRBD1 or TRBD2 (5 bases each). V dropped 1 base and J dropped 4 bases, with 11 bases sitting between them. The germline V gene has CDR1 SGHTA and CDR2 FQGNSA. CDR3 length: 14 amino acids. The CDR3 region has the DNA TGTGCCAGCAGCTTAGGAGGGGCCCAATACGAGCAGTACTTC. Translation: CASSLGGAQYEQYF.

Ten or more counts support this clonotype. The chain couples TRBV6-5 to TRBJ2-7; 8 bases match TRBD1. The junction had 7 bases not matched to a gene; V was cut back by 6 bases and J by 6 bases. Per germline, CDR1 MNHEY and CDR2 SVGAGI. This CDR3 spans 13 amino acids. This CDR3 is CASSRGTGSEQYV. CDR3 DNA: TGTGCCAGCAGCCGCGGGACAGGCTCCGAGCAGTACGTC.

This clonotype was seen more than once but under ten times. This chain uses TRBV5-4 with TRBJ1-1; D may be TRBD1 (6 bases). Per germline, CDR1 SGHNT and CDR2 YYREEE (reference sequence). V was cut by 4 bases and J by 1 base, with 23 bases left in between. The CDR3 length is 18 residues. CDR3 residues: CASSRGQFSPIKNTEAFF. The DNA of the CDR3 is TGTGCCAGCAGCCGCGGACAGTTCTCGCCCATAAAGAACACTGAAGCTTTCTTT.

This clonotype appeared many times. Here the CDR3 DNA reads TGTGCCAGCACCTCGGACAGGGGTGATGAGCAGTTCTTC. This encodes CASTSDRGDEQFF. V and J are TRBV6-2 or TRBV6-3 and TRBJ2-1; TRBD1 agrees at 9 bases. This CDR3 is built from 13 residues. The germline CDR1 and CDR2 sequences are MNHEY and SVGEGT. Losses at the gene ends were 7 bases for V and 8 bases for J; bases not matched to a gene: 6.

Of note for this clonotype: Compared with germline, one end of the junction differs, possibly owing to a read error. The V gene is TRBV7-2, the J gene TRBJ1-2; a possible D gene is TRBD1 (5 bases). Germline V gives CDR1 SGHTA, CDR2 FQGNSA. The CDR3 is made up of 15 amino acids. The CDR3 here is CASSQQGTFNYGYSF. The CDR3 nucleotides read TGTGCCAGCAGCCAGCAGGGTACCTTCAACTATGGCTACTCCTTC.

The chain uses TRBV12-3 or TRBV12-4 and TRBJ1-1; a weak D match, TRBD1 (5 bases). This CDR3 spans 14 amino acids. The ends were cut back, 2 bases at V and 8 bases at J, with 15 bases in the middle. The CDR3 sequence: CASSLSGHLPEAFF. The CDR3 region has the DNA TGTGCCAGCAGTTTAAGCGGACACCTGCCCGAAGCTTTCTTT.

In this sample, this clonotype turned up a few times. The chain is built from TRBV5-1 and TRBJ1-1; the D gene is possibly TRBD1 (6 bases). This CDR3 region has 15 residues. Trimming pared 2 bases from V and 1 base from J, leaving 12 bases between. The germline V gene encodes CDR1 SGHRS and CDR2 YFSETQ. CDR3 nucleotides: TGCGCCAGCAGCTTCGCAAAAGGGGGGAACACTGAAGCTTTCTTT. Encoded protein: CASSFAKGGNTEAFF.

V gene TRBV11-2 combines with J gene TRBJ2-2; 9 positions match TRBD1. V trimming: 6 bases; J trimming: 0 bases; junction bases outside the gene matches: 2. This CDR3 contains 15 residues. CDR1 is SGHAT, CDR2 FQNNGV, per germline. Here the CDR3 DNA reads TGTGCCAGCAGTCGACAGGGGGCGAACACCGGGGAGCTGTTTTTT. Protein sequence: CASSRQGANTGELFF.

The V and J genes are TRBV29-1 and TRBJ2-7, with 8 nucleotides matching TRBD2. Germline-derived CDR1 and CDR2 are SQVTM and ANQGSEA. Losses at the gene ends were 6 bases for V and 3 bases for J; bases not matched to a gene: 13. This CDR3 has 15 residues. The CDR3 sequence: CSVARGGSGVYEQYF. The CDR3 DNA follows: TGCAGCGTCGCCCGCGGGGGTAGCGGGGTCTACGAGCAGTACTTC.

The rearrangement joins TRBV7-9 to TRBJ2-5; the D gene is possibly TRBD1 (5 bases). CDR3 size: 12 residues. Germline V gene lookup returns CDR1 SEHNR and CDR2 FQNEAQ (reference sequence). V shed 8 bases and J shed 2 bases, with 9 bases lying between them. The CDR3 DNA follows: TGTGCCAGCCAGAGACAGCAAGAGACCCAGTACTTC. Its protein product is CASQRQQETQYF. Variable domain in full (rest from reference TRBV7-9 and TRBJ2-5): DTGVSQNPRHKITKRGQNVTFRCDPISEHNRLYWYRQTLGQGPEFLTYFQNEAQLEKSRLLSDRFSAERPKGSFSTLEIQRTEQGDSAMYLCASQRQQETQYFGPGTRLLVL.

V usage is TRBV19 and J usage is TRBJ1-2; the D is unclear. The germline CDR1 and CDR2 sequences are LNHDA and SQIVND (reference sequence). V lost 7 bases to trimming and J lost 8 bases, with 8 bases between them. The CDR3 loop spans 10 amino acids. The CDR3 protein is CASTGPGYTF. CDR3 sequence (DNA): TGTGCCAGTACCGGGCCGGGCTACACCTTC.